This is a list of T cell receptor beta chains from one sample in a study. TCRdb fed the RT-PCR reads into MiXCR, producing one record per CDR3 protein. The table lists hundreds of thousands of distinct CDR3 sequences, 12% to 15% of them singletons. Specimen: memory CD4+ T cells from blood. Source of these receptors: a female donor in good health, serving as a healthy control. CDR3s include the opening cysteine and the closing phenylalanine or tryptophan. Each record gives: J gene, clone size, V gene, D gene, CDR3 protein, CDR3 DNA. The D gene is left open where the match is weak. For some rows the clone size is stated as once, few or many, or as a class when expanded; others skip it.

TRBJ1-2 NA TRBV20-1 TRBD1 CSARPEPGQGKGGYTF TGCAGTGCTAGACCTGAGCCGGGACAGGGAAAAGGTGGCTACACCTTC
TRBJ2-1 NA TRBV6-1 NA CASSEVGHCNEQFF TGTGCCAGCAGTGAAGTGGGACATTGCAATGAGCAGTTCTTC
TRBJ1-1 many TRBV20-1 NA CSALTQTGLNTEAFF TGCAGTGCCCTTACCCAGACAGGACTGAACACTGAAGCTTTCTTT
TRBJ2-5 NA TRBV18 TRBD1 CASSEQGAWETQYF TGTGCCAGCTCCGAACAGGGGGCTTGGGAGACCCAGTACTTC
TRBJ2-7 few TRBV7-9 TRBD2 CASSSGLAGVDEQYF TGTGCCAGCAGCTCGGGACTAGCGGGAGTTGACGAGCAGTACTTC
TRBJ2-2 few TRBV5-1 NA CASSFGPNTGELFF TGCGCCAGCAGCTTCGGACCGAACACCGGGGAGCTGTTTTTT
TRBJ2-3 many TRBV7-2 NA CASSFADSRTDTQYF TGTGCCAGCAGCTTTGCGGACAGCCGCACAGATACGCAGTATTTT
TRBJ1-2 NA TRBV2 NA CASNPSSGSYGYTF TGTGCCAGCAACCCGTCCTCGGGCTCCTATGGCTACACCTTC
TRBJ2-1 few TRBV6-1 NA CASRVNSRQGQFF TGTGCCAGCAGGGTGAACAGCCGGCAAGGGCAGTTCTTC
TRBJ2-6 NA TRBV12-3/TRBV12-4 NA CASSPHGGANVLTF TGTGCCAGCAGCCCTCATGGAGGGGCCAACGTCCTGACTTTC
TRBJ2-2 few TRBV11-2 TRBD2 CASSYKPGRVGGELFF TGTGCCAGCAGCTACAAACCAGGGAGGGTTGGCGGGGAGCTGTTTTTT
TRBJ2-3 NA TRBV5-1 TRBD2 CASSSGLAYDTQYF TGCGCCAGCAGCTCGGGACTAGCGTATGATACGCAGTATTTT
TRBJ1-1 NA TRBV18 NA CASSKDKNTEAFF TGTGCCAGCTCAAAGGACAAGAACACTGAAGCTTTCTTT
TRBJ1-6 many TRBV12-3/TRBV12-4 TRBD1 CASRLEGQGASPLHF TGTGCCAGCAGGCTGGAGGGACAGGGGGCTTCACCCCTCCACTTT
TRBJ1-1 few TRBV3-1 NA CASSLRGGGVEAFF TGTGCCAGCAGCCTCCGTGGCGGAGGGGTAGAAGCTTTCTTT
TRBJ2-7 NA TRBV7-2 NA CASSLNLKDEQYF TGTGCCAGCAGCCTAAATCTAAAGGACGAGCAGTACTTC
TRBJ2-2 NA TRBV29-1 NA CSVRGGGNRELFF TGCAGCGTTCGAGGGGGCGGGAACCGGGAGCTGTTTTTT
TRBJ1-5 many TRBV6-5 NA CASRPAGFGQPQHF TGTGCCAGCAGACCCGCAGGTTTCGGTCAGCCCCAGCATTTT
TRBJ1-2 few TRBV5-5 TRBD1 CASSRRTGINYGYTF TGTGCCAGCAGCCGCCGGACAGGGATTAACTATGGCTACACCTTC
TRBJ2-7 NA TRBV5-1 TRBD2 CASSQRASGTTPGEQYF TGCGCCAGCAGCCAAAGGGCCTCCGGGACTACTCCGGGTGAGCAGTACTTC
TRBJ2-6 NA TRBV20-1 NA CSARGISGANVLTF TGCAGTGCTAGGGGGATCTCTGGGGCCAACGTCCTGACTTTC
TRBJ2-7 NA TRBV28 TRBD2 CASSFPLAGRGEQYF TGTGCCAGCAGTTTCCCTCTAGCGGGAAGGGGGGAGCAGTACTTC
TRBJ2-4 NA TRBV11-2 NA CASSLERVNIQYF TGTGCCAGCAGCTTAGAGAGGGTAAACATTCAGTACTTC
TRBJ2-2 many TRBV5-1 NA CASSPSGGRRTGELFF TGCGCCAGCAGCCCTAGTGGGGGGCGACGGACCGGGGAGCTGTTTTTT
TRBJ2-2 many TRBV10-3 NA CAISVGAEGTGELFF TGTGCCATCAGTGTCGGTGCGGAAGGAACCGGGGAGCTGTTTTTT
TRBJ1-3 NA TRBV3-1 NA CASSQWADGNTIYF TGTGCCAGCAGCCAATGGGCCGACGGAAACACCATATATTTT
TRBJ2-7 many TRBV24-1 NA CATMTRRGGEQYF TGTGCCACCATGACCCGCAGGGGAGGGGAGCAGTACTTC
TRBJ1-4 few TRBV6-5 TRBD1 CASSSTGTGGEKLFF TGTGCCAGCAGTTCCACCGGGACAGGGGGTGAAAAACTGTTTTTT